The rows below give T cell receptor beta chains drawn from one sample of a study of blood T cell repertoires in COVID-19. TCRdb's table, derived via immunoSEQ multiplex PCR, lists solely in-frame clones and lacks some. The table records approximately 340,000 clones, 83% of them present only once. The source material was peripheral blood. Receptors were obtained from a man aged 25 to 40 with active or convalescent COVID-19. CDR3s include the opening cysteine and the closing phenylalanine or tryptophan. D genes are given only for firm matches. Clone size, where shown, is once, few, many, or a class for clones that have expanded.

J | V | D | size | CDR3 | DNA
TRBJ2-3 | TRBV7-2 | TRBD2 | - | CASSLVLAPNTDTQYF | TGTGCCAGCAGCTTAGTACTAGCGCCAAACACAGATACGCAGTATTTT
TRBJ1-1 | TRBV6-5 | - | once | CASRVTDTTEAFF | TGTGCCAGCAGAGTAACCGACACTACTGAAGCTTTCTTT
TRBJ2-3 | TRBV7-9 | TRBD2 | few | CASRLAESTDTQYF | TGTGCCAGCAGGCTAGCGGAAAGCACAGATACGCAGTATTTT
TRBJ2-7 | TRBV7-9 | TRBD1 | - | CASSFRGQGTSEQYF | TGTGCCAGCAGCTTTAGAGGACAGGGTACTTCCGAGCAGTACTTC
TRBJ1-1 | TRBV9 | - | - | CASSVQPGNTEAFF | TGTGCCAGCAGCGTCCAGCCGGGGAACACTGAAGCTTTCTTT
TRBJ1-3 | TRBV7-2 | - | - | CASSSGAGDTIYF | TGTGCCAGCAGCTCGGGGGCGGGAGACACCATATATTTT
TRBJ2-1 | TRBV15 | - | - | CATSRETGMGSYNEQFF | TGTGCCACCAGCAGAGAAACGGGAATGGGTTCCTACAATGAGCAGTTCTTC
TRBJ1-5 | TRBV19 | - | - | CASSHSGGQRAQHF | TGTGCCAGTTCCCACTCGGGGGGGCAAAGGGCCCAGCATTTT
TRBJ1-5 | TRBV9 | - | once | CASSGFGGNQPQHF | TGTGCCAGCAGCGGGTTTGGGGGGAATCAGCCCCAGCATTTT
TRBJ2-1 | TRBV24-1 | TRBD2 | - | CATSDWGTSGSFNEQFF | TGTGCCACCAGTGATTGGGGGACTAGCGGGAGTTTCAATGAGCAGTTCTTC
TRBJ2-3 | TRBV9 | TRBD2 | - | CASSETSGGVDTQYF | TGTGCCAGCAGCGAGACTAGCGGGGGGGTGGATACGCAGTATTTT
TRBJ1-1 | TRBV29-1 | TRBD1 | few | CSVVGQDEAFF | TGCAGCGTTGTGGGACAGGATGAAGCTTTCTTT
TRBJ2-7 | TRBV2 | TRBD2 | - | CASAGLAGSYEQYF | TGTGCCAGCGCCGGACTAGCGGGGTCCTACGAGCAGTACTTC
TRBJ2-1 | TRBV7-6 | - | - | CASSFRGHSYNEQFF | TGTGCCAGCAGCTTTAGGGGCCATTCCTACAATGAGCAGTTCTTC
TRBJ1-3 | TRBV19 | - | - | CASTPDNSGNTIYF | TGTGCCAGTACTCCAGACAACTCTGGAAACACCATATATTTT
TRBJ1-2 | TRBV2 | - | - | CASKQNNYGYTF | TGTGCCAGCAAACAGAATAACTATGGCTACACCTTC
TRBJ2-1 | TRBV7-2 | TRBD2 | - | CASSLTSGSTYNEQFF | TGTGCCAGCAGCTTAACTAGCGGGAGTACCTACAATGAGCAGTTCTTC
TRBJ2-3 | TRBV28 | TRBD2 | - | CASSSSSGSSTDTQYF | TGTGCCAGCAGTTCTTCTAGCGGGAGCTCCACAGATACGCAGTATTTT
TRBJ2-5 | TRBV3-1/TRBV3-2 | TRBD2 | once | CASSQDAHRRGGRYF | TGTGCCAGCAGCCAAGATGCACACAGGCGGGGGGGCCGATACTTC
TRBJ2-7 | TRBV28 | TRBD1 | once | CCSTGGGSYEQYF | TGTTGCTCGACAGGGGGCGGGTCCTACGAGCAGTACTTC
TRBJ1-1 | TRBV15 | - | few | CATSRSRDIPGEAFF | TGTGCCACCAGCAGGAGTCGGGACATACCCGGAGAAGCTTTCTTT
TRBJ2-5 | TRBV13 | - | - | CASSFQRRGTQYF | TGTGCCAGCAGCTTCCAAAGGCGGGGGACCCAGTACTTC
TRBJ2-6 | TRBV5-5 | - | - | CASSFSLGSGANVLTF | TGTGCCAGCAGCTTTTCTCTCGGGTCTGGGGCCAACGTCCTGACTTTC
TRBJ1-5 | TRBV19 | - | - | CASRKDAGNSNQPQHF | TGTGCCAGTAGAAAGGATGCGGGAAATAGCAATCAGCCCCAGCATTTT
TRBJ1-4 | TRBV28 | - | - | CASSPHRVAFEKLFF | TGTGCCAGCAGTCCGCACAGGGTCGCGTTTGAAAAACTGTTTTTT
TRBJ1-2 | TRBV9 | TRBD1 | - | CASSGTDRDGYTF | TGTGCCAGCAGCGGGACTGACAGGGACGGCTACACCTTC
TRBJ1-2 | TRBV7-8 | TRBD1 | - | CASSYSRIRDRGYGYTF | TGTGCCAGCAGCTATAGCCGAATCCGGGACAGGGGCTATGGCTACACCTTC
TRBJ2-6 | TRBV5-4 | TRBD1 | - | CASGRGQGRSGANVLTF | TGTGCCAGCGGGAGGGGACAGGGGCGTTCTGGGGCCAACGTCCTGACTTTC
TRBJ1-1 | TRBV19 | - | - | CASSIDPGGMNTEAFF | TGTGCCAGTAGTATAGATCCCGGAGGTATGAACACTGAAGCTTTCTTT
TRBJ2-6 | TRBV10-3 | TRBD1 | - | CAISDQGQGLYSGANVLTF | TGTGCCATCAGTGACCAGGGACAGGGACTATACTCTGGGGCCAACGTCCTGACTTTC
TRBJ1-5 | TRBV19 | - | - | CASSGQRNQPQHF | TGTGCCAGTAGTGGACAGAGGAATCAGCCCCAGCATTTT
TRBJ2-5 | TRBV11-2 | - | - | CASSLNGVQETQYF | TGTGCCAGCAGCTTGAACGGGGTCCAAGAGACCCAGTACTTC
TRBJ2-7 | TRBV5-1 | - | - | CASSSGFLYEQYF | TGCGCCAGCAGCTCGGGTTTCCTCTACGAGCAGTACTTC
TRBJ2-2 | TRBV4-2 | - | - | CASSQDVEGPLKTGELFF | TGTGCCAGCAGCCAAGATGTGGAGGGACCCCTCAAAACCGGGGAGCTGTTTTTT
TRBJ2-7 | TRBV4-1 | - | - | CASSQAGGVAYF | TGCGCCAGCAGCCAAGCTGGCGGAGTCGCGTACTTC
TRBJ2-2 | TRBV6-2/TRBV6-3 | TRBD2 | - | CASSLAGGGGELFF | TGTGCCAGCAGCCTAGCGGGAGGAGGCGGGGAGCTGTTTTTT
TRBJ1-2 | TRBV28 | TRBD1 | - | CASRGQGSGYGYTF | TGTGCCAGCAGGGGACAGGGGAGCGGCTATGGCTACACCTTC
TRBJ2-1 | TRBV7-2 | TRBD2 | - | CASSSMRTSGRGEQFF | TGTGCCAGCAGTTCCATGCGGACTAGCGGGAGGGGTGAGCAGTTCTTC
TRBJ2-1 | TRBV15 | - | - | CATSIGGEQFF | TGTGCCACCAGCATCGGAGGGGAGCAGTTCTTC
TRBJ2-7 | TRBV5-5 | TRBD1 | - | CASSYSPGQGAYEQYF | TGTGCCAGCAGCTATTCCCCGGGACAGGGTGCCTACGAGCAGTACTTC
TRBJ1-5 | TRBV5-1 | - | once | CASSLGGDQPQHF | TGCGCCAGCAGCTTGGGAGGAGATCAGCCCCAGCATTTT
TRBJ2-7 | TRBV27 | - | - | CASSSRTGSSYEQYF | TGTGCCAGCAGTTCCCGGACTGGAAGCTCCTACGAGCAGTACTTC
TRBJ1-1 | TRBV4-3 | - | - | CASSQDFLLNTEAFF | TGCGCCAGCAGCCAAGATTTCCTCCTGAACACTGAAGCTTTCTTT
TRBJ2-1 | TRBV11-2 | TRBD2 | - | CASSMFPGLAVNEQFF | TGTGCCAGCAGCATGTTTCCGGGACTAGCCGTCAATGAGCAGTTCTTC
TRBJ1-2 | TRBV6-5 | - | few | CASSPGLLTGGYTF | TGTGCCAGCAGTCCAGGACTTCTTACGGGTGGCTACACCTTC
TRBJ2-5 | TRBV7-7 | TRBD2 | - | CASSLGGTSGVQGTQYF | TGTGCCAGCAGCTTAGGGGGGACTAGCGGGGTTCAAGGGACCCAGTACTTC
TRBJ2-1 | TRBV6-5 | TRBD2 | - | CASRSSGSYKQFF | TGTGCCAGCAGGAGTAGCGGGAGTTATAAGCAGTTCTTC
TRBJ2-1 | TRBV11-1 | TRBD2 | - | CASSLEGLAYNEQFF | TGTGCCAGCAGCTTAGAGGGACTAGCCTACAATGAGCAGTTCTTC
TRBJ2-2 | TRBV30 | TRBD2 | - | CAWSPGTIYGELFF | TGTGCCTGGAGTCCAGGGACTATCTACGGGGAGCTGTTTTTT
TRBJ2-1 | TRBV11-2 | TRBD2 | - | CASSSTSSENAFF | TGTGCCAGCAGCTCGACTAGCTCCGAGAATGCGTTCTTC
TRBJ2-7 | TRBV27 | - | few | CASSSSPPQGQYF | TGTGCCAGCAGTTCTTCACCCCCCCAGGGGCAGTACTTC
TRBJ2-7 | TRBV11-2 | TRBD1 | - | CASSRGQGSYEQYF | TGTGCCAGCAGCCGGGGACAGGGCTCCTACGAGCAGTACTTC
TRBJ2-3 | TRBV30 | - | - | CAWSRRADTQYF | TGTGCCTGGAGTCGGAGGGCAGATACGCAGTATTTT
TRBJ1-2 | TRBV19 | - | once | CASSPATSYGYTF | TGTGCCAGTAGTCCCGCCACCAGCTATGGCTACACCTTC
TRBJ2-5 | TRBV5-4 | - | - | CASSLAETQYF | TGTGCCAGCAGCTTGGCGGAGACCCAGTACTTC